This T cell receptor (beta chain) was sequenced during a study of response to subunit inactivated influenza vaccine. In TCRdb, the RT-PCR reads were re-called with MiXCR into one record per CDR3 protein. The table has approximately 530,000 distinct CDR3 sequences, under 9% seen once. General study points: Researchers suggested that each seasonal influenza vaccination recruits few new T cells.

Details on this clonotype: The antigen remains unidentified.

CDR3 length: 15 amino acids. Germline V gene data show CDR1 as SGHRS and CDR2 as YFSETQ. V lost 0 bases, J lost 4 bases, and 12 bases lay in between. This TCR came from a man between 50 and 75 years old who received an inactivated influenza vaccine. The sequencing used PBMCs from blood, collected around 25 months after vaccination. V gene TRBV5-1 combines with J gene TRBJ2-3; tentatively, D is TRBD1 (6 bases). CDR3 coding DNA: TGCGCCAGCAGCTTGGACCAGGGGTGGGCAGATACGCAGTATTTT. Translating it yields CASSLDQGWADTQYF.